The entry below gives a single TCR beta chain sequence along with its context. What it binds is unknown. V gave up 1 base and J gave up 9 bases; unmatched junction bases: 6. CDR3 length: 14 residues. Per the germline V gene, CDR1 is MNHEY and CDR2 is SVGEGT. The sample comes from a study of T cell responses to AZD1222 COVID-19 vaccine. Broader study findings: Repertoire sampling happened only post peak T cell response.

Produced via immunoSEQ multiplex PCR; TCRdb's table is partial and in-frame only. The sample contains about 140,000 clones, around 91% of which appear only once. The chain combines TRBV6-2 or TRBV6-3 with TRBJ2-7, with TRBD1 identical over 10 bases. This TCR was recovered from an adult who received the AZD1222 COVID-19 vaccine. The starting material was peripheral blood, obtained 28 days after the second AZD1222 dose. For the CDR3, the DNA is TGTGCCAGCAGTTACTTGACAGGGGGCGGCGGGCAGTACTTC. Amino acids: CASSYLTGGGGQYF.